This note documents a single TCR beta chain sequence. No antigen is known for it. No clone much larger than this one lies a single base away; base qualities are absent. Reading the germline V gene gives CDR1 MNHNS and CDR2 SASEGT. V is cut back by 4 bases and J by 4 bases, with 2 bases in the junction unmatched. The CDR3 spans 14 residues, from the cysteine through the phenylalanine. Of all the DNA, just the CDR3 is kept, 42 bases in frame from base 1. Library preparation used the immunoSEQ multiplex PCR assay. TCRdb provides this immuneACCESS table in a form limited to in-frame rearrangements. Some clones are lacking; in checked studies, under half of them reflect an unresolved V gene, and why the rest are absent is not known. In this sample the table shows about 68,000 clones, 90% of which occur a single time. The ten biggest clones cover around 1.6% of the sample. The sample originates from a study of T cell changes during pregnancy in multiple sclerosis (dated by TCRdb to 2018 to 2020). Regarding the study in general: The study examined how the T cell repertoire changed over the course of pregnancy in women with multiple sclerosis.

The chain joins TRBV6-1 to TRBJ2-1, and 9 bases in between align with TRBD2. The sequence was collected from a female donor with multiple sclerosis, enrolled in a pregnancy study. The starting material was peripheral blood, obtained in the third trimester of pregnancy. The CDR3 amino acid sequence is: CASSVTSGYNEQFF. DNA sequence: TGTGCCAGCAGTGTGACTAGCGGTTACAATGAGCAGTTCTTC.